Listed below are T cell receptor beta chains from one sample, sequenced in a study of T-cell reconstitution after alpha-beta-depleted transplantation in children. TCRdb ran MiXCR on the PCR reads and lists one entry per CDR3 protein. The sample lists over 550,000 distinct CDR3 sequences, roughly 10% occurring once. This material consisted of PBMCs from the stem cell graft donor, taken from the stem cell graft. The source of these receptors is a human donor who donated a stem cell graft to a child with acute myeloid leukemia. The CDR3 runs from the conserved cysteine through the conserved F or W. Fields, in order: CDR3 length, J gene, clone size, V gene, D gene, CDR3 DNA, CDR3 protein. The D gene is left open where the match is weak. Clone size is not always given. Where it is, it says once, few, many or a class for expanded clones.

15 TRBJ2-3 . TRBV14 . TGTGCCAGCAGCCAACCCTCGGTTAGCACAGATACGCAGTATTTT CASSQPSVSTDTQYF
15 TRBJ2-5 many TRBV7-2 TRBD1 TGTGCCAGCAGCCCAGACAGGGGGCGACAAGAGACCCAGTACTTC CASSPDRGRQETQYF
17 TRBJ2-7 . TRBV7-9 . TGTGCCAGCAGCTTAGCTGTCGGCGGGGAGAGCTCCTACGAGCAGTACTTC CASSLAVGGESSYEQYF
14 TRBJ2-2 few TRBV11-1 . TGTGCCAGCAGCTCCCAGCAGAACACCGGGGAGCTGTTTTTT CASSSQQNTGELFF
15 TRBJ1-2 few TRBV20-1 TRBD1 TGCAGTGCCCCGGGACAGAATTTATTTAACTATGGCTACACCTTC CSAPGQNLFNYGYTF
15 TRBJ2-3 many TRBV7-9 TRBD2 TGTGCCAGCAGCTGGACTAGCGGGAGTACAGATACGCAGTATTTT CASSWTSGSTDTQYF
11 TRBJ1-2 many TRBV20-1 . TGCAGTGTAAGGGCTGGCTATGGCTACACCTTC CSVRAGYGYTF
16 TRBJ2-2 many TRBV7-2 TRBD1 TGTGCCAGCAGCTTAGCGACAGGGTCGAACACCGGGGAGCTGTTTTTT CASSLATGSNTGELFF
14 TRBJ2-2 many TRBV5-5 . TGTGCCAGCAGTCCCGGGACCTCCTCCGGGGAGCTGTTTTTT CASSPGTSSGELFF
15 TRBJ2-1 . TRBV20-1 TRBD2 TGCAGTGCTTCCCCACTAGCGGGAGGCTACAATGAGCAGTTCTTC CSASPLAGGYNEQFF
13 TRBJ2-5 few TRBV19 . TGTGCCAGTAGCGGGAGCTCCCAAGAGACCCAGTACTTC CASSGSSQETQYF
14 TRBJ2-1 . TRBV7-9 TRBD1 TGTGCCAGCGCCCCCGGGACAGGGGGGTATGAGCAGTTCTTC CASAPGTGGYEQFF
15 TRBJ2-3 few TRBV10-3 TRBD2 TGTGCCATCAGTCCGACTAGCGGGGGGACGGATACGCAGTATTTT CAISPTSGGTDTQYF
14 TRBJ2-1 many TRBV28 . TGTGCCAGCAGTTTTCGGGGAGGTAGGAATGAGCAGTTCTTC CASSFRGGRNEQFF
14 TRBJ2-1 . TRBV27 TRBD2 TGTGCCAGCACCTCCTGGGGGGGAGGGAATGAGCAGTTCTTC CASTSWGGGNEQFF
10 TRBJ2-5 few TRBV20-1 . TGCAGTGCCGAGCGGGTGACCCAGTACTTC CSAERVTQYF
15 TRBJ2-7 many TRBV5-4 . TGTGCCAGCAGCTTCGTCGGGACTTCAACCTACGAGCAGTACTTC CASSFVGTSTYEQYF
17 TRBJ2-6 few TRBV29-1 . TGCAGCGTTGAACCCACAGGTGGCACCTCTGGGGCCAACGTCCTGACTTTC CSVEPTGGTSGANVLTF
18 TRBJ2-7 . TRBV20-1 . TGCAGTGCTAGAGATGCCCTGGGGATCCAAAAATCTCCCTACGAGCAGTACTTC CSARDALGIQKSPYEQYF
17 TRBJ2-3 . TRBV11-1 TRBD2 TGTGCCAGCAGCTTACAGGTAGCGGGAGGGGGCACAGATACGCAGTATTTT CASSLQVAGGGTDTQYF
13 TRBJ1-2 many TRBV30 . TGTGCCTGGACCCCGACAGAAGGTTATGGCTACACCTTC CAWTPTEGYGYTF
14 TRBJ1-5 few TRBV28 . TGTGCCAGCAGTTTAATGACAGGCTCGGAGCCCCAGCATTTT CASSLMTGSEPQHF
20 TRBJ2-7 few TRBV27 TRBD2 TGTGCCAGCAGTTTAAGGGCTAGCGGGAGTCCCACATTTCTTTTATACGAGCAGTACTTC CASSLRASGSPTFLLYEQYF
17 TRBJ1-6 few TRBV5-8 . TGTGCCAGCAGCTCCCGGTCCGAGAGCTCCTATAATTCACCCCTCCACTTT CASSSRSESSYNSPLHF
15 TRBJ2-7 . TRBV5-1 . TGCGCCAGCAGCTTGGGTGGGGTCCACTCCTACGAGCAGTACTTC CASSLGGVHSYEQYF
15 TRBJ2-7 . TRBV7-6 TRBD2 TGTGCCAGCAGCTTAGCTGCTAGCGGGGCTAGCGAGCAGTACTTC CASSLAASGASEQYF
15 TRBJ2-3 many TRBV4-2 . TGTGCCAGCAGCCAACCGGGAGCAGACACAGATACGCAGTATTTT CASSQPGADTDTQYF
13 TRBJ1-5 . TRBV20-1 . TGCAGTGCCGCACTCGGGCGGGATCAGCCCCAGCATTTT CSAALGRDQPQHF
14 TRBJ1-2 many TRBV20-1 . TGCAGTGCTAGAGATCTCACAGGTCTCTATGGCTACACCTTC CSARDLTGLYGYTF
17 TRBJ1-2 . TRBV7-2 TRBD1 TGTGCCAGCAGCCCCCGAGGGACAGGGGGCTTAGGGGTTGGCTACACCTTC CASSPRGTGGLGVGYTF
13 TRBJ2-2 many TRBV5-1 . TGCGCCAGCACCTTAACAGAAACCGGGGAGCTGTTTTTT CASTLTETGELFF
15 TRBJ1-6 many TRBV29-1 . TGCAGCGTTCTCAAGGCTAACTCGAATAATTCACCCCTCCACTTT CSVLKANSNNSPLHF
15 TRBJ2-7 . TRBV4-3 TRBD1 TGCGCCAGCAGCCAATCAACAGGGGGCACGTACGAGCAGTACTTC CASSQSTGGTYEQYF
18 TRBJ2-7 few TRBV4-3 TRBD2 TGCGCCAGCAGCCAGAAGATCCCTACTAGCGGGAGTACCTACGAGCAGTACTTC CASSQKIPTSGSTYEQYF
15 TRBJ1-1 many TRBV12-3/TRBV12-4 . TGTGCCAGCAGTTTCCGCAGGGAAATGAACACTGAAGCTTTCTTT CASSFRREMNTEAFF
16 TRBJ2-7 . TRBV5-1 TRBD2 TGCGCCAGCAGCTGGGGACTAGCGGGAGACTCCTACGAGCAGTACTTC CASSWGLAGDSYEQYF
15 TRBJ1-1 . TRBV4-3 . TGCGCCAGCAGCCCAGCCCGGTCGTTGGGTACTGAAGCTTTCTTT CASSPARSLGTEAFF
15 TRBJ2-1 . TRBV27 TRBD2 TGTGCCAGCACCCTTTGGGGAGGGACCTCCAATGAGCAGTTCTTC CASTLWGGTSNEQFF
13 TRBJ2-1 . TRBV19 . TGTGCCAGTAGTATGACTATTTACAATGAGCAGTTCTTC CASSMTIYNEQFF
15 TRBJ1-1 many TRBV7-2 TRBD1 TGTGCCAGCAGCTTGACAGGGCAGGTGAACACTGAAGCTTTCTTT CASSLTGQVNTEAFF
15 TRBJ2-4 many TRBV28 . TGTGCCAGCAGTCCTCTACGGGGAGGAGGCAACATTCAGTACTTC CASSPLRGGGNIQYF
15 TRBJ2-7 many TRBV11-2 . TGTGCCAGCAGCTTGATCGTGGGGGGAAGCTACGAGCAGTACTTC CASSLIVGGSYEQYF
14 TRBJ2-7 many TRBV7-2 TRBD2 TGTGCCAGCAGCCAGGGACTAGCGGGAGTTCGGTGGTACTTC CASSQGLAGVRWYF
15 TRBJ2-1 many TRBV7-8 . TGTGCCAGCAGCTTAGAGGTAGCTCTCTACAATGAGCAGTTCTTC CASSLEVALYNEQFF
15 TRBJ2-7 . TRBV2 . TGTGCCAGCAGTGAATCCAGCGGACCCGGCTACGAGCAGTACTTC CASSESSGPGYEQYF
14 TRBJ1-3 many TRBV2 . TGTGCCAGCAGAGAGAGGCCCGGGGGAAACACCATATATTTT CASRERPGGNTIYF
15 TRBJ1-5 many TRBV7-2 . TGTGCCAGCAGCTTATCAGGGCAGGGTGGGCAGCCCCAGCATTTT CASSLSGQGGQPQHF
8 TRBJ1-2 . TRBV5-1 . TGCGCCAGCAGAGTCTGCACCTTC CASRVCTF
13 TRBJ2-7 . TRBV27 TRBD2 TGTGTCAGCAGCCAGAGCGGGACCTACGAGCAGTACTTC CVSSQSGTYEQYF
15 TRBJ1-2 . TRBV20-1 TRBD1 TGCAGTGCTCCAATTACAGGGGGCCTTAACTATGGCTACACCTTC CSAPITGGLNYGYTF
14 TRBJ2-3 many TRBV7-9 . TGTGCCAGCAGCTTACTAGGGAGCACAGATACGCAGTATTTT CASSLLGSTDTQYF
16 TRBJ1-5 . TRBV28 . TGTGCCAGCAGCCGGTGGGGGGGCAATAGCAATCAGCCCCAGCATTTT CASSRWGGNSNQPQHF
16 TRBJ2-2 . TRBV12-3/TRBV12-4 TRBD2 TGTGCCAGCAGTTCATATAGCGGGAGGGGGGTCGGGGAGCTGTTTTTT CASSSYSGRGVGELFF
21 TRBJ2-4 . TRBV7-3 TRBD2 TGTGCCAGCAGCTTGGGATCCCGGGTTGGACTAGCGGCCCTAGCCAAAAACATTCAGTACTTC CASSLGSRVGLAALAKNIQYF